These T cell receptor beta chains were read from a single sample in a study of PD-L1 blockade in urothelial cancer. The table came from immunoSEQ multiplex PCR; TCRdb's copy has only in-frame clones and leaves some out. This sample has about 110,000 clones, with around 90% found just once. The material was PBMCs, obtained around atezolizumab (anti-PD-L1) treatment. The receptors were sampled from a man aged 55 to 70 with urothelial cancer. Both conserved end residues are part of each CDR3. The order of the fields is D gene, V gene, CDR3 protein. A D gene is named only where the DNA matches it firmly.

d_call: TRBD1
v_call: TRBV4-1
cdr3_aa: CASSQPGTAYGYTF

d_call: .
v_call: TRBV7-3
cdr3_aa: CASSSSGAISYNEQFF

d_call: TRBD2
v_call: TRBV9
cdr3_aa: CASSVTSGVSGELFF

d_call: .
v_call: TRBV5-1
cdr3_aa: CASSLVIGRDTEAFF

d_call: TRBD1
v_call: TRBV6-1
cdr3_aa: CASSEDRGTEAFF

d_call: .
v_call: TRBV19
cdr3_aa: CASSIDLYRETEHNEQFF

d_call: .
v_call: TRBV11-2
cdr3_aa: CASSSDYQAYEQYF

d_call: .
v_call: TRBV7-2
cdr3_aa: CASSFIQGSEAFF

d_call: .
v_call: TRBV30
cdr3_aa: CAWTKPPGFQETQYF

d_call: TRBD1
v_call: TRBV27
cdr3_aa: CASSEGQVNYGYTF

d_call: TRBD2
v_call: TRBV6-1
cdr3_aa: CASSAQLAGPDNEQFF

d_call: .
v_call: TRBV4-3
cdr3_aa: CASSQEVGRNTEAFF

d_call: TRBD1
v_call: TRBV7-9
cdr3_aa: CASSQVGTGAYNEQFF

d_call: TRBD2
v_call: TRBV14
cdr3_aa: CASSQGGLAGEVQYF

d_call: TRBD1
v_call: TRBV5-1
cdr3_aa: CASSGGQYNMNTEAFF

d_call: TRBD2
v_call: TRBV9
cdr3_aa: CASSVRSTSGTDTQYF

d_call: TRBD2
v_call: TRBV29-1
cdr3_aa: CSVDSGTDTQYF

d_call: TRBD1
v_call: TRBV7-2
cdr3_aa: CASSPGSGQGVETQYF

d_call: .
v_call: TRBV4-1
cdr3_aa: CASSLDQGNGNTIYF

d_call: TRBD1
v_call: TRBV6-5
cdr3_aa: CASSRDRGSGELFF

d_call: .
v_call: TRBV7-2
cdr3_aa: CASSLGAPRVSEQFF

d_call: TRBD1
v_call: TRBV6-6
cdr3_aa: CASSSGQPQNTEAFF

d_call: TRBD1
v_call: TRBV10-1
cdr3_aa: CASSEGTGSNQPQHF

d_call: .
v_call: TRBV15
cdr3_aa: CATSRVKAETNEKLFF

d_call: .
v_call: TRBV19
cdr3_aa: CARDREGRSNQPQHF

d_call: .
v_call: TRBV5-1
cdr3_aa: CASRVPGEKLFF

d_call: .
v_call: TRBV4-3
cdr3_aa: CASSQVGEVGETQYF

d_call: .
v_call: TRBV11-2
cdr3_aa: CASSPNLGTPYQPQHF

d_call: TRBD1
v_call: TRBV30
cdr3_aa: CAWSVTGVNYEQYF

d_call: .
v_call: TRBV7-9
cdr3_aa: CASRDIGGKNEAFF

d_call: TRBD1
v_call: TRBV28
cdr3_aa: CASSPWTGAQLQETQYF

d_call: .
v_call: TRBV19
cdr3_aa: CASSSSEFTGEQYF

d_call: TRBD2
v_call: TRBV6-5
cdr3_aa: CASSISGSAGELFF

d_call: TRBD1
v_call: TRBV6-5
cdr3_aa: CASSYRAGGPREQYF

d_call: TRBD1
v_call: TRBV9
cdr3_aa: CASRGAGGSMTGELFF

d_call: .
v_call: TRBV7-2
cdr3_aa: CASSFAAAQTDTQYF